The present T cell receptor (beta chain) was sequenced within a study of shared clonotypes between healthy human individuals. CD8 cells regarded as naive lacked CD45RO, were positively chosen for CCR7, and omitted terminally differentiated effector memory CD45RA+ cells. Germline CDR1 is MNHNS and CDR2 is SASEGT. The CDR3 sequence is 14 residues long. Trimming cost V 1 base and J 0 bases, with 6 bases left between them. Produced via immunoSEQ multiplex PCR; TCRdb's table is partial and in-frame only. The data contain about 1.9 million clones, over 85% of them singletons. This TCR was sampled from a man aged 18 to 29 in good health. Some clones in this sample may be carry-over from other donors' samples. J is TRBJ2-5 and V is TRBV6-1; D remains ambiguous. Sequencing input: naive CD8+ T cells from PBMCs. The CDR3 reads CASSEGRYQETQYF. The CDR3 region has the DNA TGTGCCAGCAGTGAAGGCAGGTACCAAGAGACCCAGTACTTC.